This passage covers 28 T cell receptor beta chains from one sample sequenced in a study of brain T cells in children with intractable seizures. The time point is: blood from clinic visit 5 months post-surgery; TSC patient then seizure free. TCRdb's copy holds only in-frame clones and misses some; the assay was immunoSEQ multiplex PCR. In the table there are 340,000 or so clones, roughly 93% of which are singletons. Sequencing used peripheral blood, obtained 5 to 6 months after surgery. The origin of the receptors is a boy in the first two years of life with tuberous sclerosis and intractable seizures.

The chain recombines TRBV2 with TRBJ2-7; 11 bases are shared with TRBD2. The CDR3 is 16 residues long. V trimming: 6 bases; J trimming: 1 base; junction bases outside the gene matches: 8. CDR1 and CDR2 from the germline V gene are SNHLY and FYNNEI. CDR3 loop: CASSASRTSGSYEQYF. The CDR3, as DNA: TGTGCCAGCAGCGCCTCCCGGACTAGCGGGTCCTACGAGCAGTACTTC.

This clone showed up just once. The sample carries other DNA sequences with the same CDR3. For the CDR3, the DNA is TGTGCCAGCAGTCTCAGGGAGAACACTGAAGCTTTCTTT. Translating it yields CASSLRENTEAFF. This chain connects TRBV27 to TRBJ1-1; possibly TRBD1 for D (5 bases). The CDR3 runs 13 residues. V was shortened by 5 bases and J by 1 base, with 8 bases between the two germline ends. The germline V gene encodes CDR1 MNHEY and CDR2 SMNVEV (reference sequence).

This rearrangement joins TRBV28 to TRBJ1-1; D is uncertain. Trimming left V 7 bases short and J 4 bases short, with 16 bases between. CDR1 MDHEN and CDR2 SYDVKM come from the germline V gene. CDR3 length: 14 residues. CDR3 sequence (DNA): TGTGCCAGCACCGCCCCGTATGGCGGCACTGAAGCTTTCTTT. This sequence encodes CASTAPYGGTEAFF.

The chain combines TRBV28 with TRBJ2-7; 7 bases map to TRBD2. This CDR3 has 15 residues. J lost 2 bases, V lost 6 bases, and 10 bases had no gene match. Germline loops: CDR1 MDHEN, CDR2 SYDVKM. CDR3 nucleotide sequence: TGTGCCAGCAGAACCCTGGGGGGGGATGCCTACGAGCAGTACTTC. This encodes CASRTLGGDAYEQYF.

This chain connects TRBV6-6 to TRBJ1-1, with a tentative D call TRBD1 (5 bases). The length of the CDR3 is 14 residues. CDR1 and CDR2 (germline): MNHNY, SVGAGI (reference sequence). Trimming took 6 bases from V and 7 from J, leaving 18 bases between them. CDR3 sequence: CASRGGGKAVEAFF. The DNA for the CDR3 is TGTGCCAGCAGGGGCGGGGGGAAAGCAGTTGAAGCTTTCTTT.

The chain has TRBV7-9 and TRBJ2-7, with 11 bases identical to TRBD1. V trimming: 8 bases; J trimming: 6 bases; junction bases outside the gene matches: 12. Germline V gene lookup returns CDR1 SEHNR and CDR2 FQNEAQ (reference sequence). There are 15 residues in the CDR3. The CDR3 DNA is TGTGCCAGCTTCGGGCCCGGGACAGGGGGGGTCGAGCAGTACTTC. It yields the protein CASFGPGTGGVEQYF.

The chain carries TRBV5-8 and TRBJ2-2; 7 positions match TRBD2. Germline V gives CDR1 SGHTS, CDR2 YDEGEE. The CDR3 runs to 18 residues. The V gene end was trimmed by 0 bases and the J gene end by 0 bases; junction bases not matched to a gene: 8. CDR3 sequence (DNA): TGTGCCAGCAGCTTGGGGACTAGGGCAGTCCCGAACACCGGGGAGCTGTTTTTT. This gives the protein CASSLGTRAVPNTGELFF.

J is TRBJ2-7 and V is TRBV19; D might be TRBD2 (6 bases). The CDR3 length is 13 residues. V was shortened by 3 bases and J by 6 bases, with 12 bases between the two germline ends. Germline CDR1 LNHDA, CDR2 SQIVND (reference sequence). The CDR3 DNA follows: TGTGCCAGTAGTATGGACTACCGCGGCGAGCAGTACTTC. Translation gives CASSMDYRGEQYF.

This sequence joins TRBV5-1 and TRBJ2-7, with D unresolved. This CDR3 is 14 amino acids long. V lost 4 bases to trimming and J lost 2 bases, with 13 bases between them. The germline V gene has CDR1 SGHRS and CDR2 YFSETQ. CDR3 in amino acids: CASSPTGDTYEQYF. CDR3 DNA: TGCGCCAGCAGCCCGACCGGAGACACCTACGAGCAGTACTTC.

The chain carries TRBV3-1 (or the pseudogene TRBV3-2) and TRBJ1-2; D perhaps matches TRBD1 (5 bases). Germline V gene sequence: CDR1 LGHDT, CDR2 YNNKEL (reference sequence). The CDR3 runs 13 residues. Trimming removed 0 bases at V and 6 bases at J, with 8 bases between. CDR3 amino acids: CASSQDEGNGYTF. The CDR3 DNA reads as TGTGCCAGCAGCCAAGACGAGGGGAATGGCTACACCTTC.

The chain has TRBV6-5 and TRBJ1-6; D ambiguous. Trimming pared 4 bases from V and 8 bases from J, leaving 15 bases between. Germline V lookup: CDR1 MNHEY, CDR2 SVGAGI. This CDR3 is 15 amino acids long. CDR3 residues: CASSLTPDPHSPLHF. The CDR3, as DNA: TGTGCCAGCAGTTTGACTCCCGACCCTCATTCACCCCTCCACTTT.

The V call is TRBV19, the J call TRBJ1-2; maybe TRBD1 (5 bases). CDR3 length equals 14 residues. Per the germline V gene, CDR1 is LNHDA and CDR2 is SQIVND (reference sequence). V was trimmed by 3 bases and J by 6 bases, leaving 14 bases between them. In nucleotides, the CDR3 is TGTGCCAGTAGTATTGGGGCAGCCTTGGATGGCTACACCTTC. Translated, it gives CASSIGAALDGYTF. Together with reference TRBV19 and TRBJ1-2, the CDR3 gives the full variable domain: DGGITQSPKYLFRKEGQNVTLSCEQNLNHDAMYWYRQDPGQGLRLIYYSQIVNDFQKGDIAEGYSVSREKKESFPLTVTSAQKNPTAFYLCASSIGAALDGYTFGSGTRLTVV.

The V call is TRBV20-1, the J call TRBJ1-1; TRBD1 might be the D (6 bases). Germline loops: CDR1 DFQATT, CDR2 SNEGSKA (reference sequence). V lost 5 bases, J lost 11 bases, and 15 bases lay in between. The CDR3 has 11 residues. The DNA of the CDR3 is TGCAGTGCTGCGAGAGGGGGGGAGGCTTTCTTT. Amino acids: CSAARGGEAFF.

The chain combines TRBV3-1 (or the pseudogene TRBV3-2) with TRBJ2-1; tentative D call: TRBD1 (6 bases). Trimming removed 1 base from V and 8 bases from J, with 18 bases in between. Germline assignment: CDR1 LGHDT and CDR2 YNNKEL (reference sequence). The CDR3 totals 16 residues. The CDR3 region is CASSQGDNRFLHEQFF. The CDR3 DNA follows: TGTGCCAGCAGCCAAGGGGACAACCGTTTTTTGCATGAGCAGTTCTTC.

V is TRBV5-1 and J is TRBJ2-1; D perhaps matches TRBD2 (6 bases). Germline-derived CDR1 and CDR2 are SGHRS and YFSETQ. The length of the CDR3 is 14 residues. V was cut by 0 bases and J by 8 bases, with 12 bases left in between. CDR3 coding DNA: TGCGCCAGCAGCTTGGTTTGGAGGGTCTATGAGCAGTTCTTC. Protein sequence: CASSLVWRVYEQFF.

The chain links TRBV2 to TRBJ2-7, with D possibly being TRBD2 (5 bases). CDR3 length: 15 residues. Trimming took 6 bases from V and 0 from J, leaving 15 bases between them. Germline lookup yields CDR1 SNHLY and CDR2 FYNNEI. CDR3 DNA sequence: TGTGCCAGCAGCTCCGTCGGACTGAGCTCCTACGAGCAGTACTTC. This encodes CASSSVGLSSYEQYF.

The chain links TRBV5-1 to TRBJ2-3; tentative D call: TRBD2 (5 bases). Germline CDR1 and CDR2: SGHRS and YFSETQ. The CDR3 extends over 15 amino acids. The V end was cut by 3 bases, the J end by 2 bases, with 13 bases between. This chain's CDR3 is CASSSGLIHTDTQYF. The CDR3 coding sequence is TGCGCCAGCAGCTCCGGACTGATTCACACAGATACGCAGTATTTT.

The chain joins TRBV5-1 to TRBJ2-7; D is perhaps TRBD1 (5 bases). Looked up from germline, CDR1 is SGHRS and CDR2 is YFSETQ. Trimming stripped 0 bases from V and 3 bases from J, with 16 bases between. The CDR3 is 16 residues long. The CDR3: CASSLDLAGRSYEQYF. The CDR3 DNA is TGCGCCAGCAGCTTGGATTTGGCAGGGCGGAGCTACGAGCAGTACTTC.

CDR3 bases: TGTGCCAGCAGTTACCAGCGGGGGGGCCCAGATACGCAGTATTTT. It codes for CASSYQRGGPDTQYF. V gene TRBV6-5 combines with J gene TRBJ2-3; the match to TRBD2 covers 10 bases. In germline, CDR1 is MNHEY, CDR2 SVGAGI. CDR3 length: 15 amino acids. V lost 2 bases, J lost 4 bases, and 3 bases stayed unmatched.

The genes are TRBV6-5 and TRBJ2-1; tentative D call: TRBD2 (5 bases). The V gene lost 7 bases and the J gene lost 4 bases, with 14 bases spanning the gap. The CDR3 covers 14 residues. The germline V gene encodes CDR1 MNHEY and CDR2 SVGAGI. The CDR3, as DNA: TGTGCCAGCACGATCGGGGTTGGGTACAATGAGCAGTTCTTC. Translation gives CASTIGVGYNEQFF.

This sequence joins TRBV3-1 (or the pseudogene TRBV3-2) and TRBJ2-5; 12 positions match TRBD2. Germline V CDR1 and CDR2: LGHDT, YNNKEL (reference sequence). The CDR3 covers 16 residues. V shed 4 bases and J 5 bases; nucleotides not matched to a gene: 8. DNA for the CDR3: TGTGCCAGCAGCCCAGAGACTAGCGGGAGTGGGGAGACCCAGTACTTC. This translates into CASSPETSGSGETQYF.

The genes are TRBV13 and TRBJ2-1; D may match TRBD1 or TRBD2 (6 bases each). The CDR3 is 14 amino acids. The V gene's germline CDR1 is PRHDT and CDR2 FYEKMQ (reference sequence). Trimming cost V 6 bases and J 4 bases, with 13 bases left between them. As DNA, the CDR3 is TGTGCCAGCAGTAGGGGGGCTACTTACAATGAGCAGTTCTTC. The encoded protein is CASSRGATYNEQFF. Complete variable domain (other parts from reference TRBV13 and TRBJ2-1): AAGVIQSPRHLIKEKRETATLKCYPIPRHDTVYWYQQGPGQDPQFLISFYEKMQSDKGSIPDRFSAQQFSDYHSELNMSSLELGDSALYFCASSRGATYNEQFFGPGTRLTVL.

The chain employs TRBV2 and TRBJ2-1, with 7 bases fitting TRBD1. After removal of 6 bases from V and 2 bases from J, the junction contained 7 bases not matched to a gene. The CDR3 has 15 residues. Germline loops: CDR1 SNHLY, CDR2 FYNNEI. In DNA form, the CDR3 reads TGTGCCAGCAGCCGACAGGGTAACACCTACAATGAGCAGTTCTTC. Its protein is CASSRQGNTYNEQFF.

In this sample, this clone turned up once. The chain employs TRBV7-6 and TRBJ1-1; 8 bases agree with TRBD1. CDR1 SGHVS and CDR2 FNYEAQ come from the germline V gene. This CDR3 contains 15 residues. With 1 base clipped from V and 7 bases from J, the junction kept 8 bases outside the gene matches. Here the CDR3 DNA reads TGTGCCAGCAGCTTAGAGAACAGGGGGGTCGATGAAGCTTTCTTT. This translates into CASSLENRGVDEAFF.

This chain connects TRBV10-3 to TRBJ1-1; D remains ambiguous. Germline CDR1 ENHRY, CDR2 SYGVKD. The ends were cut back, 5 bases at V and 11 bases at J, with 15 bases in the middle. The CDR3 is 12 amino acids. The CDR3 loop reads CAISPGLTAAFF. The CDR3 DNA is TGTGCCATCAGTCCAGGCTTAACTGCGGCTTTCTTT.

The chain recombines TRBV30 with TRBJ2-5; D gene uncertain. The length of the CDR3 is 13 residues. Trimming took off 0 bases at V and 7 bases at J, with 12 bases between the two ends. The V gene's germline CDR1 is GTSNPN and CDR2 SVGIG (reference sequence). The CDR3 is CAWSVRSFGTQYF. The CDR3 nucleotides read TGTGCCTGGAGTGTACGTTCGTTCGGGACCCAGTACTTC.

The V call is TRBV2, the J call TRBJ1-3; no clear D. The V end was cut by 3 bases, the J end by 0 bases, with 15 bases between. The CDR3 is 17 amino acids. Germline CDR1 reads SNHLY; CDR2 reads FYNNEI. The CDR3 DNA reads TGTGCCAGCAGTGACCGGCGTCAGGCGAGCTCTGGAAACACCATATATTTT. Amino acids: CASSDRRQASSGNTIYF.

The chain uses TRBV3-1 (or the pseudogene TRBV3-2) and TRBJ2-5, with a weak D call TRBD1 (5 bases). The CDR3 is 13 amino acids. Germline CDR1 and CDR2: LGHDT and YNNKEL (reference sequence). Trimming removed 10 bases from V and 4 bases from J, with 16 bases in between. The CDR3 is CATLSTGRETQYF. The CDR3, as DNA: TGTGCCACCCTCTCAACAGGCAGAGAGACCCAGTACTTC.